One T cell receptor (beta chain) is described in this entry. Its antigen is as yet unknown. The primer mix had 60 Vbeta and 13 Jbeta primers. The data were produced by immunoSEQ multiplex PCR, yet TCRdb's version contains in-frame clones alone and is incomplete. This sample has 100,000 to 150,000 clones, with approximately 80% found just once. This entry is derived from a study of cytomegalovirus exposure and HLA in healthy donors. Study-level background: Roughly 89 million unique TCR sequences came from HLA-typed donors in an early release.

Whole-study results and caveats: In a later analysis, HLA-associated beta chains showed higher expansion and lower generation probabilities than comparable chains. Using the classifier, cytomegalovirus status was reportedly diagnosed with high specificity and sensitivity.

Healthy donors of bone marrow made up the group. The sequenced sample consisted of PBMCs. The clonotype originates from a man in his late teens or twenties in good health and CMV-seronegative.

The CDR3 DNA reads as TGTGCCAGTAGTGTATTCCCGAACACTGAAGCTTTCTTT. This encodes CASSVFPNTEAFF. The rearrangement uses TRBV19 and TRBJ1-1; D gene ambiguous. The CDR3 runs 13 residues. In germline, CDR1 is LNHDA, CDR2 SQIVND (reference sequence). V gave up 5 bases and J gave up 1 base, with 8 bases separating them. Full variable domain (outside the CDR3, taken from reference TRBV19 and TRBJ1-1): DGGITQSPKYLFRKEGQNVTLSCEQNLNHDAMYWYRQDPGQGLRLIYYSQIVNDFQKGDIAEGYSVSREKKESFPLTVTSAQKNPTAFYLCASSVFPNTEAFFGQGTRLTVV.